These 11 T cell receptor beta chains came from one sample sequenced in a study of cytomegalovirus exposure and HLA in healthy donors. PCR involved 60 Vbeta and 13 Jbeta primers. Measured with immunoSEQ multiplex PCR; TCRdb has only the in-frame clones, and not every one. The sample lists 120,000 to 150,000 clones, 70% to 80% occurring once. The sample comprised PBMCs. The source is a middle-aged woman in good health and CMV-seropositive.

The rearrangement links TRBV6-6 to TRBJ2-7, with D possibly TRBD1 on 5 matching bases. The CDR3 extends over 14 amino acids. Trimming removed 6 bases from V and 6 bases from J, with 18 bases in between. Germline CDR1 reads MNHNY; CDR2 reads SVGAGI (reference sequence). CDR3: CASRAGLTNSEQYF. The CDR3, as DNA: TGTGCCAGCAGAGCAGGGCTTACAAACTCCGAGCAGTACTTC.

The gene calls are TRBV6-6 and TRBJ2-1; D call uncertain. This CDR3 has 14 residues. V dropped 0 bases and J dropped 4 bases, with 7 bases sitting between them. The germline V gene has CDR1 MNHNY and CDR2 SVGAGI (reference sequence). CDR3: CASSYSKEYNEQFF. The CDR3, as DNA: TGTGCCAGCAGTTACTCGAAGGAGTACAATGAGCAGTTCTTC.

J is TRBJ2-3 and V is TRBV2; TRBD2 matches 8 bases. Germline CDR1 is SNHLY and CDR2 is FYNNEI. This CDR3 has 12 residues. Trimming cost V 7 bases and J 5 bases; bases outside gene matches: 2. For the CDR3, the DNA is TGTGCCAGCACGGGGGGGAGAGATACGCAGTATTTT. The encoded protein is CASTGGRDTQYF.

The CDR3 DNA reads as TGTGCCACCAGCAGGGTCCCTTCTAGCGGATCTAGCACAGATACGCAGTATTTT. Translated, it gives CATSRVPSSGSSTDTQYF. This chain connects TRBV15 to TRBJ2-3, with 7 bases aligning to TRBD2. Germline V gene sequence: CDR1 LNHNV, CDR2 YYDKDF (reference sequence). The CDR3 contains 18 residues. With 3 bases clipped from V and 0 bases from J, the junction kept 12 bases outside the gene matches.

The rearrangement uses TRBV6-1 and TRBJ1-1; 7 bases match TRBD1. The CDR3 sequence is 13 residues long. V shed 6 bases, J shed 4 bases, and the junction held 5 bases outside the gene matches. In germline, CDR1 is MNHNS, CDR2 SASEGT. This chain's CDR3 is CASRDQGGTEAFF. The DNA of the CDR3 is TGTGCCAGCAGAGATCAGGGGGGCACTGAAGCTTTCTTT.

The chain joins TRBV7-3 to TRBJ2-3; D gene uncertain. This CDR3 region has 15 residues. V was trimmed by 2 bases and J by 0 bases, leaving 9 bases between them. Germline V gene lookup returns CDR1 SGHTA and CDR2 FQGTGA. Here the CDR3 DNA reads TGTGCCAGCAGCTTATTAGCAGCTAGCACAGATACGCAGTATTTT. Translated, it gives CASSLLAASTDTQYF. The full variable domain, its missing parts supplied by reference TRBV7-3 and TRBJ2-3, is GAGVSQTPSNKVTEKGKYVELRCDPISGHTALYWYRQSLGQGPEFLIYFQGTGAADDSGLPNDRFFAVRPEGSVSTLKIQRTERGDSAVYLCASSLLAASTDTQYFGPGTRLTVL.

The DNA of the CDR3 is TGTGCCAGCAGTCCCCATAGCGGGATCCTCTATGATGAGCAGTTCTTC. This encodes CASSPHSGILYDEQFF. This chain uses TRBV5-4 with TRBJ2-1; 8 bases are a match to TRBD2. The CDR3 consists of 16 residues. Trimming at V came to 5 bases and at J to 8 bases, leaving 15 bases not matched to a gene. The V gene's germline CDR1 is SGHNT and CDR2 YYREEE (reference sequence). Full variable domain (rest looked up from reference TRBV5-4 and TRBJ2-1): ETGVTQSPTHLIKTRGQQVTLRCSSQSGHNTVSWYQQALGQGPQFIFQYYREEENGRGNFPPRFSGLQFPNYSSELNVNALELDDSALYLCASSPHSGILYDEQFFGPGTRLTVL.

Here the CDR3 reads CASSPPGGDHAEAFF. CDR3 nucleotide sequence: TGTGCCAGCTCACCACCGGGAGGGGATCACGCTGAAGCTTTCTTT. V gene TRBV18 combines with J gene TRBJ1-1; perhaps TRBD1 as D (5 bases). V was shortened by 0 bases and J by 6 bases, with 14 bases between the two germline ends. This CDR3 region has 15 residues. Germline V lookup: CDR1 KGHSH, CDR2 LQKENI.

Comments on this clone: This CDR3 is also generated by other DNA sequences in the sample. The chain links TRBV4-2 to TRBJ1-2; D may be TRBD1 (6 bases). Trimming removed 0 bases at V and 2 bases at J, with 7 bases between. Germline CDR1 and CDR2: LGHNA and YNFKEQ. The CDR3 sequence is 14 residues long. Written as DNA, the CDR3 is TGTGCCAGCAGCCAAGATAGGGGGAACTATGGCTACACCTTC. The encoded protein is CASSQDRGNYGYTF.

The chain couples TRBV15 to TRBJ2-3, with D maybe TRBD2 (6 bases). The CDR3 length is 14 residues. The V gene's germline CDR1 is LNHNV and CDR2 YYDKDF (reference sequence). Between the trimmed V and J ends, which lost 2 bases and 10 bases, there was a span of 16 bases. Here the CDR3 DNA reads TGTGCCACCAGCAGAAGGACGGACTACAGTGCGCAGTATTTT. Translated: CATSRRTDYSAQYF. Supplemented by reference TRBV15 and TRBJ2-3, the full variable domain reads DAMVIQNPRYQVTQFGKPVTLSCSQTLNHNVMYWYQQKSSQAPKLLFHYYDKDFNNEADTPDNFQSRRPNTSFCFLDIRSPGLGDTAMYLCATSRRTDYSAQYFGPGTRLTVL.

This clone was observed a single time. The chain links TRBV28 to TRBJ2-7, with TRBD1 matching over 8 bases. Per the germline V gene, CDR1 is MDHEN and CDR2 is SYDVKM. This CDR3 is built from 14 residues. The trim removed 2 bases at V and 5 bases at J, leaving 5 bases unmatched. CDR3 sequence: CASSLGRGPHEQYF. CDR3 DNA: TGTGCCAGCAGTTTAGGCAGGGGGCCCCACGAGCAGTACTTC. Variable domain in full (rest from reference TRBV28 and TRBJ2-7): DVKVTQSSRYLVKRTGEKVFLECVQDMDHENMFWYRQDPGLGLRLIYFSYDVKMKEKGDIPEGYSVSREKKERFSLILESASTNQTSMYLCASSLGRGPHEQYFGPGTRLTVT.